A single TCR beta chain is shown here with its context. Its antigen is not identified. The sort gate was single viable CD3+CD4+CD8-CD45RO+ cells for memory CD4+ T cells. Total CD4+ T cells were enriched by CD4 positive selection. The data were taken from a study of memory CD4+ T cells and cytomegalovirus serostatus. Looking at the study overall: This sample comes from healthy Belgian adults, eight to ten CMV seropositive, 20 to 25 seronegative.

Study-wide findings and caveats: The CMV-associated TCR signature appears largely within the CD4+ memory repertoire. Repertoires predicted CMV serostatus with median bootstrapped AUC of about 0.94.

The CDR3 extends over 13 amino acids. Germline V gene sequence: CDR1 SNHLY, CDR2 FYNNEI. J lost 5 bases, V lost 4 bases, and 2 bases had no gene match. Some clones are missing from TCRdb's copy, which holds only in-frame ones; the method was immunoSEQ multiplex PCR. The data hold about 50,000 clones, with about four fifths observed a single time. The clonotype originates from an adult in good health and CMV-seronegative. The chain has TRBV2 and TRBJ2-7; TRBD2 matches at 10 bases. Sequenced: memory CD4+ T cells from blood. As DNA, the CDR3 is TGTGCCAGCAGTGGACTAGCGGGCCACGAGCAGTACTTC. Protein sequence: CASSGLAGHEQYF.